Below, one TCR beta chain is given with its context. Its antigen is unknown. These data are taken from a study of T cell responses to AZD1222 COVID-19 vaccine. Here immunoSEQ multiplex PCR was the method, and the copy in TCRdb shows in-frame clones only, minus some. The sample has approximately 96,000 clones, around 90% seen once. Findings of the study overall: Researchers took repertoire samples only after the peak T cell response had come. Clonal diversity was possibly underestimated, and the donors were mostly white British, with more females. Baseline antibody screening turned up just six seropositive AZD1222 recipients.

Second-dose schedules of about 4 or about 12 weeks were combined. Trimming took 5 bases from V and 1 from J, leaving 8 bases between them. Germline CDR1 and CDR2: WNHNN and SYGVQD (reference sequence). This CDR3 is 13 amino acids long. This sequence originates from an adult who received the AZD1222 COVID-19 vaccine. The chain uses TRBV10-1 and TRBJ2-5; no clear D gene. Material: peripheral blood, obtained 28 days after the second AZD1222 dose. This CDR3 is CASSPAIQETQYF. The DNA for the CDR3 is TGCGCCAGCAGTCCGGCGATCCAAGAGACCCAGTACTTC.